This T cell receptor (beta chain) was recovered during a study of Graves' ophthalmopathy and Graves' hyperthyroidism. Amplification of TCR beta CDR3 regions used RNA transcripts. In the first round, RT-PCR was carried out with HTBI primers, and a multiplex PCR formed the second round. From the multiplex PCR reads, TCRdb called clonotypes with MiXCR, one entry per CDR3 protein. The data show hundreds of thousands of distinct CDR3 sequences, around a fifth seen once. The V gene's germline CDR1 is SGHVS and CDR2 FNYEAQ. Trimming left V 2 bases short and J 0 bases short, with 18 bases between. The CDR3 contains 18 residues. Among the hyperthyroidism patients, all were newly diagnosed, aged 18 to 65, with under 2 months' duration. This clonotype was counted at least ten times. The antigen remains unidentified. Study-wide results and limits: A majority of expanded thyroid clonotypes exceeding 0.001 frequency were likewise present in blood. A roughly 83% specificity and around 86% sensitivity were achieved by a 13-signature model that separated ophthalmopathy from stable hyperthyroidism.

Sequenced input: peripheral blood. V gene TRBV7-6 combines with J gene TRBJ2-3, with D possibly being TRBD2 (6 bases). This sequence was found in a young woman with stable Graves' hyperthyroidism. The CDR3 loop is CASSLLVRRGTSTDTQYF. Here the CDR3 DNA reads TGTGCCAGCAGCTTATTGGTTCGGCGCGGGACTAGCACAGATACGCAGTATTTT.